The 21 T cell receptor beta chains in this list originate from one sample, sequenced in a study of blood T cells in healthy people across ages. PCR was performed a second time for roughly 7 to 12 cycles using a sample-barcoded 5' primer and a J-beta primer mix. TCRdb re-called the 5' RACE reads with MiXCR, one entry per CDR3 protein. This repertoire shows about 780,000 distinct CDR3 sequences, about half found once; its top ten account for approximately 18%. The material sequenced was blood. These receptors originate from a man older than 75 in good health.

This rearrangement joins TRBV6-6 to TRBJ2-5; D possibly corresponds to TRBD1 (6 bases). The V end was cut by 6 bases, the J end by 4 bases, with 18 bases between. The V gene's germline CDR1 is MNHNY and CDR2 SVGAGI (reference sequence). CDR3 size: 15 residues. The CDR3 nucleotides are TGTGCCAGCAGGGACTCCGGACAGTACCGAGAGACCCAGTACTTC. As protein: CASRDSGQYRETQYF.

This clonotype was observed a handful of times. This chain uses TRBV7-2 with TRBJ1-2, with D possibly TRBD1 on 5 matching bases. CDR3 size: 16 residues. CDR1 and CDR2 (germline): SGHTA, FQGNSA. V lost 7 bases to trimming and J lost 0 bases, with 18 bases between them. The chain's CDR3 is CASTKIATEANYGYTF. Written as DNA, the CDR3 is TGTGCCAGCACCAAGATCGCGACAGAAGCTAACTATGGCTACACCTTC.

V and J are TRBV12-3 or TRBV12-4 and TRBJ2-3, with 11 bases matching TRBD2. The CDR3 is 17 residues long. J gave up 5 bases and V 0 bases, and 7 bases lay outside the gene matches. CDR3 coding DNA: TGTGCCAGCAGTTTAGCGTTACTAGCGGGAGTTCAAGATACGCAGTATTTT. It specifies CASSLALLAGVQDTQYF.

CDR3 sequence: CSPLAGGYNEQFF. CDR3 nucleotides: TGCAGTCCACTAGCGGGAGGCTACAATGAGCAGTTCTTC. The V gene is TRBV20-1, the J gene TRBJ2-1; the match to TRBD2 covers 12 bases. The V and J ends lost 8 bases and 3 bases, in that order; junction bases with no gene match: 2. CDR3 length: 13 amino acids. Germline CDR1 reads DFQATT; CDR2 reads SNEGSKA (reference sequence).

This rearrangement joins TRBV11-3 to TRBJ2-3, with D uncertain. Trimming took off 5 bases at V and 2 bases at J, with 14 bases between the two ends. CDR3 length equals 15 residues. The V gene's germline CDR1 is SGHNT and CDR2 YENEEA. The DNA of the CDR3 is TGTGCCAGCAGCACCCAAGGACGTTCCACAGATACGCAGTATTTT. It yields the protein CASSTQGRSTDTQYF.

This rearrangement joins TRBV6-6 to TRBJ2-7; D call uncertain. The CDR3 has 13 amino acids. V gave up 3 bases and J gave up 2 bases, with 8 bases separating them. Germline assignment: CDR1 MNHNY and CDR2 SVGAGI (reference sequence). CDR3 sequence (DNA): TGTGCCAGCAGTTATCGGACCGCCTACGAGCAGTACTTC. Residues: CASSYRTAYEQYF.

This clonotype was detected a few times. This chain uses TRBV28 with TRBJ1-2; 8 nucleotides agree with TRBD1. The ends lost 4 bases at V and 4 bases at J; junction bases unmatched: 11. From germline, CDR1 is MDHEN and CDR2 SYDVKM. The CDR3 is 16 residues long. CDR3 sequence reads: CASSSTSGGLVYGYTF. In DNA, the CDR3 is TGTGCCAGCAGTTCCACATCAGGGGGCTTAGTCTATGGCTACACCTTC.

This clonotype was observed a handful of times. The V gene is TRBV4-2, the J gene TRBJ2-1; D ambiguous. The V and J ends lost 0 bases and 12 bases respectively, with 12 bases between them. This CDR3 comprises 13 residues. The germline V gene encodes CDR1 LGHNA and CDR2 YNFKEQ. This CDR3 is CASSQDSQRGQFF. CDR3 DNA sequence: TGTGCCAGCAGCCAAGATTCCCAGCGTGGGCAGTTCTTC.

Note on this clonotype: Possible read error: a much larger clone is one base away. The chain recombines TRBV3-1 with TRBJ2-7; D may be TRBD1 (6 bases). The CDR3 loop spans 14 amino acids. Germline V gene lookup returns CDR1 LGHDT and CDR2 YNNKEL (reference sequence). The CDR3 loop is CACSHRDNSYEQYF. DNA for the CDR3: TGTGCCTGCAGCCACAGGGACAACTCCTACGAGCAGTACTTC.

This clonotype has ten or more counts. The V and J genes are TRBV29-1 and TRBJ2-1; unclear D gene. The ends were cut back, 6 bases at V and 2 bases at J, with 11 bases in the middle. Germline CDR1 is SQVTM and CDR2 is ANQGSEA. This CDR3 contains 13 residues. This CDR3 is CSVRKAAYNEQFF. The CDR3 coding sequence is TGCAGCGTCAGAAAGGCAGCCTACAATGAGCAGTTCTTC.

On this clonotype itself: An end of the junction does not agree with germline; a read error may underlie this. The chain employs TRBV11-2 and TRBJ2-2; 14 bases are a match to TRBD2. The germline V gene has CDR1 SGHAT and CDR2 FQNNGV. CDR3 length: 18 amino acids. The CDR3 bases are TGTACCAGCAGCTTAGACTCCGGGACTAGCGGGAGTACCGGGGAGCTGTTTTTT. Translated: CTSSLDSGTSGSTGELFF. The full variable domain, in which reference TRBV11-2 and TRBJ2-2 provide the parts outside the CDR3, is EAGVAQSPRYKIIEKRQSVAFWCNPISGHATLYWYQQILGQGPKLLIQFQNNGVVDDSQLPKDRFSAERLKGVDSTLKIQPAKLEDSAVYLCTSSLDSGTSGSTGELFFGEGSRLTVL.

This clonotype was counted a few times. V gene TRBV7-2 combines with J gene TRBJ2-2; no clear D. The CDR3 contains 17 residues. Per the germline V gene, CDR1 is SGHTA and CDR2 is FQGNSA. V lost 1 base and J lost 0, with 12 bases in between. CDR3: CASSLDMGYANTGELFF. CDR3 coding DNA: TGTGCCAGCAGCTTAGATATGGGATACGCGAACACCGGGGAGCTGTTTTTT.

The table lists this clonotype with a few counts. This chain uses TRBV20-1 with TRBJ2-3; 8 positions agree with TRBD1. The CDR3 has 16 residues. V was pared by 5 bases and J by 1 base, with 11 bases of the junction left unmatched. Germline V gives CDR1 DFQATT, CDR2 SNEGSKA (reference sequence). DNA of the CDR3: TGCAGTGCTCTCCCATATAACAGGGGGGGCACAGATACGCAGTATTTT. Translation gives CSALPYNRGGTDTQYF.

The rearrangement uses TRBV10-3 and TRBJ2-2; perhaps TRBD2 as D (6 bases). This CDR3 region has 15 residues. Trimming left V 4 bases short and J 6 bases short, with 15 bases between. Germline V gene data show CDR1 as ENHRY and CDR2 as SYGVKD. This CDR3 reads CAISALTGVSGELFF. The CDR3 DNA reads TGTGCCATCAGTGCGCTTACGGGAGTATCCGGGGAGCTGTTTTTT.

This clonotype has only a few counts. This chain connects TRBV7-2 to TRBJ2-4; perhaps TRBD1 as D (9 bases). Judging by the DNA end, TRBJ2-7 fits better; the J call may be wrong. The CDR3 extends over 16 amino acids. Germline CDR1 SGHTA, CDR2 FQGNSA. CDR3 sequence reads: CASSPGGGQGLVEQYF. The CDR3 DNA reads TGTGCCAGCAGCCCCGGGGGGGGACAGGGACTCGTCGAGCAGTACTTC.

This clonotype has a count of ten or more. The CDR3 DNA reads TGTGCCAGCAGCCTATCCCCGGGACAGGGGTACGAGCAGTACTTC. Its translation is CASSLSPGQGYEQYF. The chain is built from TRBV7-3 and TRBJ2-7, with TRBD1 matching 10 bases. The junction had 8 bases not matched to a gene; V was cut back by 5 bases and J by 4 bases. Germline-derived CDR1 and CDR2 are SGHTA and FQGTGA. The CDR3 extends over 15 amino acids.

This sequence joins TRBV7-2 and TRBJ2-5, with D possibly matching TRBD2 (6 bases). The CDR3 spans 14 residues. Germline V gene lookup returns CDR1 SGHTA and CDR2 FQGNSA. V was pared by 5 bases and J by 5 bases, with 15 bases between. The DNA of the CDR3 is TGTGCCAGCAGCCCCCCTTACGGGGGTGAGACCCAGTACTTC. Translated, it gives CASSPPYGGETQYF.

This clonotype was counted ten times or more. One base away lies a much larger clone, so this may be a sequencing read error. The rearrangement joins TRBV5-6 to TRBJ2-1; perhaps TRBD2 as D (5 bases). Looked up from germline, CDR1 is SGHDT and CDR2 is YYEEEE. V was cut by 3 bases and J by 4 bases, with 8 bases left in between. The CDR3 runs 13 residues. CDR3 region: CASSWGDYNEQFF. DNA of the CDR3: TGTGCCAGCAGCTGGGGAGATTACAATGAGCAGTTCTTC.

Only a few counts were recorded for this clonotype. The chain recombines TRBV7-2 with TRBJ1-5; unclear D gene. CDR3 length equals 12 residues. Germline V gene sequence: CDR1 SGHTA, CDR2 FQGNSA. The V end was cut by 2 bases, the J end by 6 bases, with 5 bases between. The CDR3 coding sequence is TGTGCCAGCAGCTTACCACCTCAGCCCCAGCATTTT. Translated, it gives CASSLPPQPQHF.

With regard to this clonotype: One base away lies a much larger clone, so this may be a sequencing read error. The chain carries TRBV6-6 and TRBJ2-7; D may be TRBD1 (5 bases). The CDR3 totals 14 residues. CDR1 is MNHNY and CDR2 is SVGAGI in the germline V gene (reference sequence). CDR3 in DNA: TGTGCCAGCAGTGACTCCAGGGAATCCTACGAGCAGTACTTC. It specifies CASSDSRESYEQYF.

This chain uses TRBV10-3 with TRBJ2-7, with 9 bases lining up with TRBD2. Trimming at V came to 0 bases and at J to 1 base, leaving 4 bases not matched to a gene. Germline values: CDR1 ENHRY, CDR2 SYGVKD. The CDR3 runs 16 residues. CDR3 in amino acids: CAISESPSGASYEQYF. CDR3 bases: TGTGCCATCAGTGAGTCACCTAGCGGGGCATCCTACGAGCAGTACTTC.